The clone carrying this T cell receptor (beta chain) was counted a single time. This sample was included in a study of control samples from healthy donors and cancer patients. The method was immunoSEQ multiplex PCR; TCRdb's version includes in-frame clones alone and lacks a portion of them. The table records roughly 120,000 clones, about 95% of them present only once. Germline assignment: CDR1 LGHDT and CDR2 YNNKEL (reference sequence). The CDR3 has 14 residues. Trimming at V came to 4 bases and at J to 8 bases, leaving 6 bases not matched to a gene. This TCR derives from a man younger than 45 in good health. Sequences were obtained from blood. The genes are TRBV3-1 (or the pseudogene TRBV3-2) and TRBJ1-4, with TRBD1 matching 8 bases. In nucleotides, the CDR3 is TGTGCCAGCAGCCTTTCAGGGGGCCAAGAAAAACTGTTTTTT. It encodes CASSLSGGQEKLFF.